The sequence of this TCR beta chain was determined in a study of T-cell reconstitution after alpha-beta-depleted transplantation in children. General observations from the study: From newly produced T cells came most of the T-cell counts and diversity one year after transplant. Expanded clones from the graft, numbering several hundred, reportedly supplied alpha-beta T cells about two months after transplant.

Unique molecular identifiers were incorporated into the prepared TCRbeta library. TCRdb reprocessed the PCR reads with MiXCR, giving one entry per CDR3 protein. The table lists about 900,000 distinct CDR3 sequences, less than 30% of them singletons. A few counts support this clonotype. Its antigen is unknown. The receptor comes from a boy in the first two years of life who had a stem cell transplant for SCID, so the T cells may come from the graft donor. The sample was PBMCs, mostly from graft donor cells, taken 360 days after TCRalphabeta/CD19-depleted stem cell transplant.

CDR3 in amino acids: CASTIQGRAAYEQYF. DNA of the CDR3: TGTGCCAGCACCATCCAAGGGAGGGCAGCCTACGAGCAGTACTTC. The rearrangement uses TRBV7-9 and TRBJ2-7, with TRBD2 matching 7 bases. Germline V gene lookup returns CDR1 SEHNR and CDR2 FQNEAQ (reference sequence). This CDR3 is built from 15 residues. J was trimmed by 2 bases and V by 7 bases; bases with no gene match: 11.